These 20 T cell receptor beta chains were sequenced from one sample in a study of regulatory T cells in long-lasting Graves disease. Arm-PCR with iRepertoire HTBI primers amplified the CDR3 regions for these TCR beta libraries. TCRdb fed the multiplex PCR reads into MiXCR, producing one record per CDR3 protein. The sample yields about 430,000 distinct CDR3 sequences, around 23% seen once. Documented time point: persistent/refractory GD, antithyroid drugs over 5 years with positive TRAb. From RNA extracted from PBMCs, the TCR library was made. This specimen consisted of peripheral blood mononuclear cells (PBMCs), obtained when the disease was refractory, from a patient treated with antithyroid drugs. These receptors came from a female donor with Graves disease.

This clonotype has at least ten counts. V and J are TRBV6-1 and TRBJ1-5; D ambiguous. Looked up from germline, CDR1 is MNHNS and CDR2 is SASEGT. Between the trimmed V and J ends, which lost 8 bases and 7 bases, there was a span of 9 bases. This CDR3 has 11 residues. DNA of the CDR3: TGTGCCAGCCGGATGGGGCAGCCCCAGCATTTT. It yields the protein CASRMGQPQHF.

There are many counts of this clonotype. The rearrangement uses TRBV28 and TRBJ2-2; D might be TRBD1 (6 bases). With 3 bases removed from V and 3 bases from J, the gap between germline ends came to 11 bases. The CDR3 has 15 amino acids. Germline CDR1 is MDHEN and CDR2 is SYDVKM. CDR3 DNA sequence: TGTGCCAGCAGTTTTTCAGGGGTGGACACCGGGGAGCTGTTTTTT. Translation: CASSFSGVDTGELFF.

This clonotype was recorded many times. The V gene is TRBV20-1, the J gene TRBJ2-2; D is unclear. V shed 2 bases and J shed 0 bases, with 13 bases lying between them. In germline, CDR1 is DFQATT, CDR2 SNEGSKA (reference sequence). The CDR3 is 16 residues long. This CDR3 reads CSARQITRPNTGELFF. For the CDR3, the DNA is TGCAGTGCTAGACAGATCACTCGACCGAACACCGGGGAGCTGTTTTTT.

A few counts support this clonotype. The V and J genes are TRBV27 and TRBJ1-3, with a possible D match to TRBD1 (5 bases). CDR1 and CDR2 (germline): MNHEY, SMNVEV (reference sequence). V was shortened by 6 bases and J by 0 bases, with 15 bases between the two germline ends. The CDR3 consists of 16 residues. The CDR3 spells CASSQAGTPSGNTIYF. The CDR3 region has the DNA TGTGCCAGCAGCCAGGCGGGGACCCCCTCTGGAAACACCATATATTTT.

This clonotype turned up a few times. V and J are TRBV20-1 and TRBJ1-1; tentatively, D is TRBD1 (5 bases). The CDR3 contains 16 residues. Per the germline V gene, CDR1 is DFQATT and CDR2 is SNEGSKA (reference sequence). The V and J ends lost 0 bases and 1 base respectively, with 15 bases between them. In nucleotides, the CDR3 is TGCAGTGCTAGAGATTTGGGGGTCGAGTGGAACACTGAAGCTTTCTTT. Its protein product is CSARDLGVEWNTEAFF.

This clonotype was seen repeatedly, ten times or more. This chain uses TRBV3-1 with TRBJ1-4, with 9 bases lining up with TRBD1. Trimming removed 8 bases from V and 8 bases from J; junction bases left unmatched: 6. Germline lookup yields CDR1 LGHDT and CDR2 YNNKEL (reference sequence). The CDR3 covers 13 residues. The CDR3: CASAGTGNEKLFF. For the CDR3, the DNA is TGTGCCAGCGCAGGGACAGGGAACGAAAAACTGTTTTTT.

Many counts were recorded for this clonotype. This chain uses TRBV28 with TRBJ1-1; D perhaps matches TRBD1 (6 bases). With 10 bases removed from V and 3 bases from J, the gap between germline ends came to 12 bases. The CDR3 has 12 amino acids. Germline V gives CDR1 MDHEN, CDR2 SYDVKM. The CDR3 bases are TGTGCCACCTTGGACAGTTACACTGAAGCTTTCTTT. Amino acid sequence: CATLDSYTEAFF. Supplemented by reference TRBV28 and TRBJ1-1, the full variable domain reads DVKVTQSSRYLVKRTGEKVFLECVQDMDHENMFWYRQDPGLGLRLIYFSYDVKMKEKGDIPEGYSVSREKKERFSLILESASTNQTSMYLCATLDSYTEAFFGQGTRLTVV.

In this sample, this clonotype turned up many times. One end of the junction fails to match germline, which may point to a read error. V is TRBV7-3 and J is TRBJ2-5; 9 bases agree with TRBD1. CDR3 length: 11 amino acids. The germline V gene encodes CDR1 SGHTA and CDR2 FQGTGA. In DNA, the CDR3 is TGTGCCAGCAGCTTAAAGAGGACAGGGGACTTC. Its protein product is CASSLKRTGDF.

The sample holds a few counts of this clonotype. The rearrangement links TRBV10-2 to TRBJ2-1; D remains unclear. The CDR3 extends over 13 amino acids. The V gene's germline CDR1 is WSHSY and CDR2 SAAADI. Trimming took 0 bases from V and 6 from J, leaving 6 bases between them. In DNA, the CDR3 is TGCGCCAGCAGTGAGTCTTATGGCAATGAGCAGTTCTTC. It codes for CASSESYGNEQFF.

The CDR3 loop is CASSTGWGTTNEKLFF. CDR3 sequence (DNA): TGTGCCAGCAGCACGGGGTGGGGGACAACTAATGAAAAACTGTTTTTT. V and J are TRBV7-2 and TRBJ1-4, with D possibly TRBD1 on 5 matching bases. This CDR3 contains 16 residues. Germline CDR1 reads SGHTA; CDR2 reads FQGNSA. V was clipped by 5 bases and J by 0 bases, with 13 bases between them.

This sequence joins TRBV9 and TRBJ1-2; the D gene is possibly TRBD1 (6 bases). Germline V CDR1 and CDR2: SGDLS, YYNGEE. Between the trimmed V and J ends, which lost 0 bases and 7 bases, there was a span of 19 bases. This CDR3 has 16 residues. CDR3 loop: CASSVDSGGNAGGYTF. The DNA of the CDR3 is TGTGCCAGCAGCGTAGATTCCGGGGGCAATGCTGGTGGCTACACCTTC.

This clonotype was counted at least ten times. This chain links TRBV6-1 with TRBJ2-7, with D unresolved. Germline V gene data show CDR1 as MNHNS and CDR2 as SASEGT. The CDR3 is 13 residues long. Deletions cut 1 base from V and 7 bases from J, with 11 bases between. The CDR3 bases are TGTGCCAGCAGTGAAGTTCAAGTGAGGGAGCAGTACTTC. Translation gives CASSEVQVREQYF.

The chain couples TRBV10-3 to TRBJ2-7; 13 bases align to TRBD2. CDR3 length equals 15 residues. The V segment lost 3 bases and the J segment 5 bases; nucleotides outside the gene matches: 4. The germline V gene has CDR1 ENHRY and CDR2 SYGVKD. The CDR3 is CAISEGLAGVDEQYF. The CDR3 nucleotides read TGTGCCATCAGTGAAGGACTAGCGGGAGTGGACGAGCAGTACTTC.

This rearrangement joins TRBV5-1 to TRBJ1-2; D may be TRBD1 (6 bases). Germline lookup yields CDR1 SGHRS and CDR2 YFSETQ. The CDR3 has 17 residues. Trimming pared 0 bases from V and 0 bases from J, leaving 15 bases between. The CDR3 nucleotides are TGCGCCAGCAGCTTGGATGGACAGAGATTAGCTAACTATGGCTACACCTTC. It is translated as CASSLDGQRLANYGYTF.

This clonotype was observed a few times. The chain uses TRBV5-1 and TRBJ2-3, with 8 bases fitting TRBD2. V lost 1 base and J lost 0; bases outside the gene matches: 1. This CDR3 has 15 amino acids. Germline V lookup: CDR1 SGHRS, CDR2 YFSETQ. The CDR3 is CASSLPSGSTDTQYF. In DNA, the CDR3 is TGCGCCAGCAGCTTGCCTAGCGGGAGCACAGATACGCAGTATTTT. Filled out from reference TRBV5-1 and TRBJ2-3, the complete variable domain reads KAGVTQTPRYLIKTRGQQVTLSCSPISGHRSVSWYQQTPGQGLQFLFEYFSETQRNKGNFPGRFSGRQFSNSRSEMNVSTLELGDSALYLCASSLPSGSTDTQYFGPGTRLTVL.

A single count supports this clonotype. The chain carries TRBV4-1 and TRBJ2-7, with D perhaps TRBD2 (7 bases). V was shortened by 0 bases and J by 7 bases, with 19 bases between the two germline ends. CDR3 length: 16 residues. CDR1 is MGHRA and CDR2 is YSYEKL in the germline V gene. The CDR3 DNA sequence: TGCGCCAGCAGCCAAGAAATAGGGGGAGGGCCCCGGGAGCAGTACTTC. It is translated as CASSQEIGGGPREQYF.

This clonotype was detected ten times or more. The chain has TRBV30 and TRBJ2-7, with D possibly being TRBD1 or TRBD2 (6 bases each). The CDR3 contains 15 residues. From germline, CDR1 is GTSNPN and CDR2 SVGIG (reference sequence). Trimming removed 0 bases at V and 2 bases at J, with 14 bases between. CDR3 DNA sequence: TGTGCCTGGAGTGTTTGGGGGGCGGATGCCTACGAGCAGTACTTC. Amino acids: CAWSVWGADAYEQYF.

CDR3 sequence: CASSSTFGYGEQYF. The CDR3 bases are TGTGCCAGCAGCTCAACGTTTGGGTATGGCGAGCAGTACTTC. The chain combines TRBV7-3 with TRBJ2-7; D call uncertain. V shed 4 bases and J shed 6 bases, with 16 bases lying between them. Germline V gene data show CDR1 as SGHTA and CDR2 as FQGTGA. This CDR3 has 14 amino acids.

This clonotype was detected ten times or more. The genes are TRBV11-2 and TRBJ1-1; 7 positions agree with TRBD1. V trimming: 5 bases; J trimming: 1 base; junction bases outside the gene matches: 13. The CDR3 totals 17 residues. Germline-derived CDR1 and CDR2 are SGHAT and FQNNGV. The CDR3 bases are TGTGCCAGCAGCCTACTGTCGAGGGGGCAGGGGAACACTGAAGCTTTCTTT. Residues: CASSLLSRGQGNTEAFF. The full variable domain, in which reference TRBV11-2 and TRBJ1-1 provide the parts outside the CDR3, is EAGVAQSPRYKIIEKRQSVAFWCNPISGHATLYWYQQILGQGPKLLIQFQNNGVVDDSQLPKDRFSAERLKGVDSTLKIQPAKLEDSAVYLCASSLLSRGQGNTEAFFGQGTRLTVV.

The sample holds a few counts of this clonotype. The rearrangement uses TRBV6-4 and TRBJ1-5, with D perhaps matching TRBD1 (6 bases). Trimming pared 7 bases from V and 7 bases from J, leaving 17 bases between. This CDR3 is built from 14 residues. Germline CDR1 MRHNA, CDR2 SNTAGT. This CDR3 reads CASNFRQGLQPQHF. The DNA of the CDR3 is TGTGCCAGCAATTTTCGGCAGGGGCTCCAGCCCCAGCATTTT.